This T cell receptor beta chain was profiled in a study of response to subunit inactivated influenza vaccine. This clonotype has at least ten counts. TCRdb independently ran MiXCR on the RT-PCR reads; one entry per CDR3 protein. The repertoire holds around 600,000 distinct CDR3 sequences, with 11% as singletons. V shed 5 bases and J 6 bases; nucleotides not matched to a gene: 10. The V gene's germline CDR1 is SGHVS and CDR2 FQNEAQ. CDR3 length: 15 residues. This sample also appeared in a second study, on T cells expressing NK-cell markers. As that study records: 5'RACE template switching with UMIs generated TCR beta cDNA. These clonotypes additionally ranked first within the CD3+CD56-NKG2C+ fraction of four donors.

The chain employs TRBV7-8 and TRBJ2-5; the match to TRBD1 covers 9 bases. The clonotype originates from a man between 45 and 60 years old who received an inactivated influenza vaccine. The sample was PBMCs from blood, taken on the day of vaccination. This chain's CDR3 is CASSAYYRGLKTQYF. The CDR3 DNA reads TGTGCCAGCAGCGCGTACTACAGGGGGCTGAAGACCCAGTACTTC.